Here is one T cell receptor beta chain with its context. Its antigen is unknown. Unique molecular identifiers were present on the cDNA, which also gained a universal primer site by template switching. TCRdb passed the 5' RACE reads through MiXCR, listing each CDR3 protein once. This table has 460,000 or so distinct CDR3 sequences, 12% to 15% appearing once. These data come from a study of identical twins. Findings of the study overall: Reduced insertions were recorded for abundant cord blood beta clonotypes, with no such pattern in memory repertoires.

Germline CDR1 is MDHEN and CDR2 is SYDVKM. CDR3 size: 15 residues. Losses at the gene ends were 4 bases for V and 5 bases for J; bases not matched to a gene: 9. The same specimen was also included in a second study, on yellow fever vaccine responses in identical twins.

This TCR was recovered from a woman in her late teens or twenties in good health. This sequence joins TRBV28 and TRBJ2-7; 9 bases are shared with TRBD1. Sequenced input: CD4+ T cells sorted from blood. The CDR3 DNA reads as TGTGCCAGCAGTTCCCAGACAGGGGGTGTCCACGAGCAGTACTTC. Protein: CASSSQTGGVHEQYF.